In this sample, the clone carrying this T cell receptor beta chain turned up once. Trimming shortened V by 8 bases and J by 2 bases, and 12 bases separated the two germline ends. CDR3 size: 13 residues. Germline values: CDR1 ENHRY, CDR2 SYGVKD. Each donor was healthy, and each was a bone marrow donor. This record belongs to a study of cytomegalovirus exposure and HLA in healthy donors. Researchers ran the PCR with 60 Vbeta and 13 Jbeta primers. Clones were sequenced by immunoSEQ multiplex PCR, and TCRdb holds only the in-frame ones, with some missing. The data show a few hundred thousand clones, about 90% seen once.

The sample comprised PBMCs. The chain recombines TRBV10-3 with TRBJ1-1; possibly TRBD1 for D (5 bases). This receptor was taken from a girl aged 2 to 10 in good health and CMV-seronegative. The CDR3 region has the DNA TGTGCCATCTCAATAGACAGAAACACTGAAGCTTTCTTT. This sequence encodes CAISIDRNTEAFF.